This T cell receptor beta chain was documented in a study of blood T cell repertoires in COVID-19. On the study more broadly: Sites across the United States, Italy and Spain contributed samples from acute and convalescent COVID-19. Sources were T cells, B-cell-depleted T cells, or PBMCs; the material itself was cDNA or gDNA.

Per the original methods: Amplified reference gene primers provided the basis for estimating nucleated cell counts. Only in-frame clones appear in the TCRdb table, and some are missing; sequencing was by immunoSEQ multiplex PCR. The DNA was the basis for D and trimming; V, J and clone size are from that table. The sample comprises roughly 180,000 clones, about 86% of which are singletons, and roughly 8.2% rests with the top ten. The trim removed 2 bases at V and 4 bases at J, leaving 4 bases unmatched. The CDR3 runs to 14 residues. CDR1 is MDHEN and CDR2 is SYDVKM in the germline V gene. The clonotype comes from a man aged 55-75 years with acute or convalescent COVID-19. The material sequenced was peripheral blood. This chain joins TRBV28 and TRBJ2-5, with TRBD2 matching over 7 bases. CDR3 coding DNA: TGTGCCAGCAGTTTAGGGGGGGGAGGAGAGACCCAGTACTTC. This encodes CASSLGGGGETQYF.